The present TCR beta chain was sequenced within a study of cytomegalovirus exposure and HLA in healthy donors. On the study more broadly: In terms of ancestry, the Caucasian-associated cluster contained roughly 80% of the roughly 400 genotyped donors.

The PCR was carried out with 60 Vbeta primers and 13 Jbeta primers. Clones were sequenced by immunoSEQ multiplex PCR, and TCRdb holds only the in-frame ones, with some missing. The sample has 85,000 to 100,000 clones; 79% are singletons. The CDR3 consists of 15 residues. Germline CDR1 SGDLS, CDR2 YYNGEE. V was pared by 0 bases and J by 4 bases, with 13 bases between. The sequencing sample was made of PBMCs. This TCR came from a male donor in good health and CMV-seropositive. The chain combines TRBV9 with TRBJ2-5, with a possible D match to TRBD1 (5 bases). The CDR3 DNA reads as TGTGCCAGCAGCGTAGTTGGAACAGGCGGAGAGACCCAGTACTTC. Its translation is CASSVVGTGGETQYF.